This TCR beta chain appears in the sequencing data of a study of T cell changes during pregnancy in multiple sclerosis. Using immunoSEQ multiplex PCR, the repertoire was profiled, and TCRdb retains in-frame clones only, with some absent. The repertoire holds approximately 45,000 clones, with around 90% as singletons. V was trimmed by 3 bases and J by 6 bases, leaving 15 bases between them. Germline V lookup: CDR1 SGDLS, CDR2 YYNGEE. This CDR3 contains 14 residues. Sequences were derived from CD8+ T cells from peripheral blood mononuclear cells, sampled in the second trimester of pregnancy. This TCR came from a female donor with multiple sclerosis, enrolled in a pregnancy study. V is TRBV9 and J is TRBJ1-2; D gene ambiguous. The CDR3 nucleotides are TGTGCCAGCAGCGAGGGCGGGGTCAGTCATGGCTACACCTTC. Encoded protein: CASSEGGVSHGYTF.